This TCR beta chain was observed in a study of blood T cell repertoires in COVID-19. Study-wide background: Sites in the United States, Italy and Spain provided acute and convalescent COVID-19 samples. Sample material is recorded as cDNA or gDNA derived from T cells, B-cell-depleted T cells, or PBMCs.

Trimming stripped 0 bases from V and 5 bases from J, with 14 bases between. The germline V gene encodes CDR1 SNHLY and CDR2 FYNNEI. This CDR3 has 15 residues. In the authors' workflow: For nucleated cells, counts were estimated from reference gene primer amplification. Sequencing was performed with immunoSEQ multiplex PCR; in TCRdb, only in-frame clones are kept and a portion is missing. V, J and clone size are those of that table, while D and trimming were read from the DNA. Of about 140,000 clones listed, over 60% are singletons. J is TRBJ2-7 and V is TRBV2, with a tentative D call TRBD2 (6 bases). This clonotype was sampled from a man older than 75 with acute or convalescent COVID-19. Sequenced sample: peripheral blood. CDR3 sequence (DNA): TGTGCCAGCAGTGAAGCGGGGACTCCGTCCAACGAGCAGTACTTC. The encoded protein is CASSEAGTPSNEQYF.